A selection of T cell receptor beta chains follows, all from one sample in a study of blood T cell repertoires in COVID-19. Sequencing was performed with immunoSEQ multiplex PCR; in TCRdb, only in-frame clones are kept and a portion is missing. Of around 220,000 clones listed, roughly 89% are singletons. The sequencing sample was made of PBMCs or T cells enriched from blood (not recorded which). Receptor source: a woman aged 40-49 years who had recovered from COVID-19. The CDR3 runs from the conserved cysteine through the conserved F or W. A D gene is named only where the DNA matches it firmly. The size entry is marked missing in some rows and otherwise reads once, few, many or a size class.

.	TRBV6-2/TRBV6-3	TRBJ1-1	.	TGTGCCAGCAGATACAGGAGACTGAACACTGAAGCTTTCTTT	CASRYRRLNTEAFF
TRBD2	TRBV6-5	TRBJ2-1	.	TGTGCCAGCACAGAACTAGCGGGAGACGAGCAGTTCTTC	CASTELAGDEQFF
.	TRBV18	TRBJ2-5	.	TGTGCCAGCTCACCCCAACTAGCAGAAGAGACCCAGTACTTC	CASSPQLAEETQYF
.	TRBV19	TRBJ2-5	.	TGTGCCAGTAGTATGAGTAGGGCGACAGTAGAGACCCAGTACTTC	CASSMSRATVETQYF
TRBD2	TRBV3-1/TRBV3-2	TRBJ2-1	.	TGTGCCAGCAGCACCCGACTAGCGGGAGTCAATGAGCAGTTCTTC	CASSTRLAGVNEQFF
TRBD2	TRBV4-3	TRBJ2-1	.	TGCGCCAGCAGCCTATCTAGCGGGAGTTTAACCAATGAGCAGTTCTTC	CASSLSSGSLTNEQFF
.	TRBV5-1	TRBJ2-1	.	TGCGCCAGCAGCTTCTCCGGGGGAGATGAGCAGTTCTTC	CASSFSGGDEQFF
TRBD2	TRBV7-3	TRBJ2-1	.	TGTGCCAGCAGCTTAAGCGGACTAGCGGGCAATGAGCAGTTCTTC	CASSLSGLAGNEQFF
TRBD2	TRBV19	TRBJ2-3	once	TGTGCCAGTAGCCGGACTAGCGGTAGCACAGATACGCAGTATTTT	CASSRTSGSTDTQYF
TRBD1	TRBV6-6	TRBJ1-1	.	TGTGCCAGCACGGACAGGGGAAGGAACACTGAAGCTTTCTTT	CASTDRGRNTEAFF
TRBD2	TRBV6-4	TRBJ2-3	.	TGTGCCAGCAGTGACTCGACCGGGAGGGGTGCAGATACGCAGTATTTT	CASSDSTGRGADTQYF
TRBD1	TRBV18	TRBJ1-6	once	TGTGCCAGCTCACCTGGACAGGGGGCTAATTCACCCCTCCACTTT	CASSPGQGANSPLHF
TRBD1	TRBV5-4	TRBJ2-7	once	TGTGCCAGCAGCAGCAGGACAGGGGAGTACGAGCAGTACTTC	CASSSRTGEYEQYF
.	TRBV2	TRBJ2-5	.	TGTGCCAGCAGTGATATGGGGGGTCAAGAGACCCAGTACTTC	CASSDMGGQETQYF
.	TRBV27	TRBJ1-6	once	TGTGCCTCTCGGGGATCCTATAATTCACCCCTCCACTTT	CASRGSYNSPLHF
.	TRBV20-1	TRBJ2-2	.	TGCAGTGCTAGTGGAGGGACAGTGACCGGGGAGCTGTTTTTT	CSASGGTVTGELFF
TRBD2	TRBV19	TRBJ2-3	.	TGTGCCAGTAGTAACTCCAGGACTAGCGGGAGTGGAGATACGCAGTATTTT	CASSNSRTSGSGDTQYF
TRBD2	TRBV7-2	TRBJ2-3	.	TGTGCCAGCAGCTTAGCGCGGCTAGCGGGATCAGATACGCAGTATTTT	CASSLARLAGSDTQYF
.	TRBV2	TRBJ1-2	few	TGTGCCAGCAGGCGGGACCAAGCTAACTATGGCTACACCTTC	CASRRDQANYGYTF
TRBD1	TRBV10-3	TRBJ1-2	.	TGTGCCATCAGTCAGGACAGGGGCCGTGGCTACACCTTC	CAISQDRGRGYTF
.	TRBV5-4	TRBJ2-7	.	TGTGCCAGCGAAGATAAGCGAACAGGAGCCTACGAGCAGTACTTC	CASEDKRTGAYEQYF
TRBD2	TRBV27	TRBJ2-3	.	TGTGCCAGCAGGTCTGAGCGGGAGAGGGTATTAGGCACAGATACGCAGTATTTT	CASRSERERVLGTDTQYF
TRBD1	TRBV3-1/TRBV3-2	TRBJ2-6	.	TGTGCCAGCAGCCAAGTAAGGTGGGGGGACAGGCGCTCTGGGGCCAACGTCCTGACTTTC	CASSQVRWGDRRSGANVLTF
.	TRBV7-9	TRBJ1-1	.	TGTGCCAGCAGCCGACCCCCCACAGGGTTGAACACTGAAGCTTTCTTT	CASSRPPTGLNTEAFF
TRBD1	TRBV5-1	TRBJ2-3	.	TGCGCCAGCAGGGAGGCCCCCCCCGGGACAGCTAGCACAGATACGCAGTATTTT	CASREAPPGTASTDTQYF
.	TRBV28	TRBJ2-7	.	TGTGCCAGCAGTCCCGCGGGACGGCGGTACGAGCAGTACTTC	CASSPAGRRYEQYF
TRBD1	TRBV18	TRBJ1-2	.	TGTGCCAGCTCACCGGGGACAGGGCAAATTTATGGCTACACCTTC	CASSPGTGQIYGYTF
.	TRBV10-2	TRBJ2-1	few	TGCGCCAGCAGTGAACCCCCCGGAGAGGGCACCTACAATGAGCAGTTCTTC	CASSEPPGEGTYNEQFF
.	TRBV5-1	TRBJ1-2	.	TGCGCCAGCAGCTTGGGTGCGGATGGCTACACCTTC	CASSLGADGYTF
.	TRBV7-2	TRBJ2-4	.	TGTGCCAGCAGCTTACCGGGGGCCAAAAACATTCAGTACTTC	CASSLPGAKNIQYF
TRBD2	TRBV2	TRBJ2-1	once	TGTGCCAGCAGGGTTTCGACTAGCGGGAACGAGCAGTTCTTC	CASRVSTSGNEQFF
TRBD2	TRBV11-2	TRBJ2-7	once	TGTGCCAGCAATGGGGCTAGCGGATCTTACGAGCAGTACTTC	CASNGASGSYEQYF
.	TRBV24-1	TRBJ1-2	.	TGTGCCACCAGTGATTCCAGAGGGATACCCTATGGCTACACCTTC	CATSDSRGIPYGYTF
TRBD2	TRBV6-4	TRBJ2-2	few	TGTGCCAGCAGTGACTCGTACACTAGGGCGGGAGCGACCGGGGAGCTGTTTTTT	CASSDSYTRAGATGELFF